This T cell receptor (beta chain) comes out of a study of T-cell reconstitution after alpha-beta-depleted transplantation in children. General observations from the study: Newly generated T cells supplied most T-cell counts and diversity one year post-transplant.

Unique molecular identifiers were incorporated when the TCRbeta library was constructed. A single record per CDR3 protein comes from TCRdb applying MiXCR to the PCR reads. The table includes around 100,000 distinct CDR3 sequences, around 10% detected once. The CDR3 has 11 residues. Germline lookup yields CDR1 SGHTA and CDR2 FQGNSA. The germline V and J ends were trimmed by 0 bases and 4 bases, with 0 bases remaining between them. This clonotype was found many times. What it binds is unknown. The chain employs TRBV7-2 and TRBJ2-5; no firm D call. The source material was PBMCs, sampled before TCRalphabeta/CD19-depleted stem cell transplant. The sequence derives from a boy aged 2 to 10 with acute lymphoblastic leukemia, due to receive a stem cell transplant. The CDR3 DNA reads TGTGCCAGCAGCTTAGCAGAGACCCAGTACTTC. Protein: CASSLAETQYF.